This T cell receptor (beta chain) was found in a study of tumor and adjacent non-tumor tissue in lung cancer. RNA was extracted from bulk tissue without any cell sorting. This non-tumor lung sample came from over 3 cm beyond the tumor edge. Three rounds of nested PCR, following a modified ARM-PCR protocol, produced the TCRbeta library. MiXCR, applied by TCRdb to the multiplex PCR reads, yields one record per CDR3 protein. The table has about 100,000 distinct CDR3 sequences, around three fifths seen once. CDR3 length: 16 residues. The V gene's germline CDR1 is MNHEY and CDR2 SVGEGT. Trimming cost V 5 bases and J 6 bases; bases outside gene matches: 13. On this clonotype itself: Its antigen remains unknown.

Whole-study results and caveats: In normal lung, the top 100 clones were significantly more dominant than in tumor.

Sequencing was done on a sample of distant non-tumor lung tissue. The receptor comes from a young man with non-small cell lung cancer. The chain carries TRBV6-2 or TRBV6-3 and TRBJ2-5; 9 bases align to TRBD2. The CDR3 nucleotides are TGTGCCAGCAGTGCCGGGACTAGCTTGACTCGGAAGACCCAGTACTTC. Translating gives CASSAGTSLTRKTQYF.